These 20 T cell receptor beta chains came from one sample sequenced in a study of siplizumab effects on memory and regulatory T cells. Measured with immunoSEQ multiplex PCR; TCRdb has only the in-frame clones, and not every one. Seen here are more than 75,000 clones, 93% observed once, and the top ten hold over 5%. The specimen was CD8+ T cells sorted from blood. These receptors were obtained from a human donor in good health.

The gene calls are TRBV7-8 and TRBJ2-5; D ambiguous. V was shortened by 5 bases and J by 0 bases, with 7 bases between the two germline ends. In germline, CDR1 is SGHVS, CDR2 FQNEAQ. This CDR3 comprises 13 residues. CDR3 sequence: CASSDKHQETQYF. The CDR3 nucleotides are TGTGCCAGCAGCGACAAGCACCAAGAGACCCAGTACTTC.

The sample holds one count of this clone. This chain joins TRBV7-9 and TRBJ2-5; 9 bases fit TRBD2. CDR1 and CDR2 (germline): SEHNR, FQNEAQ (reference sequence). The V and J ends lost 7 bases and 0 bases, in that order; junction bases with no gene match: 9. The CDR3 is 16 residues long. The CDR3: CASTPPAGGNQETQYF. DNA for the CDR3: TGTGCCAGCACCCCTCCGGCGGGGGGGAACCAAGAGACCCAGTACTTC.

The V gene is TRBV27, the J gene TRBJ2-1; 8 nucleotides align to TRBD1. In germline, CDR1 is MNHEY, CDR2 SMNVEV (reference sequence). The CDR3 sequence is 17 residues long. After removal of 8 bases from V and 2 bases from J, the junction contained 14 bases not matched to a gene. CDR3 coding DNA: TGTGCCAGCGCCTCACACACAGGGGGAATTGCCTACAATGAGCAGTTCTTC. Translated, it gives CASASHTGGIAYNEQFF.

The CDR3 loop reads CASSLSDDFDEQFF. The CDR3 nucleotides read TGTGCCAGCAGCTTATCGGATGATTTCGATGAGCAGTTCTTC. V usage is TRBV7-8 and J usage is TRBJ2-1, with D hard to call. CDR3 length: 14 amino acids. Deletions cut 2 bases from V and 8 bases from J, with 13 bases between. CDR1 is SGHVS and CDR2 is FQNEAQ in the germline V gene.

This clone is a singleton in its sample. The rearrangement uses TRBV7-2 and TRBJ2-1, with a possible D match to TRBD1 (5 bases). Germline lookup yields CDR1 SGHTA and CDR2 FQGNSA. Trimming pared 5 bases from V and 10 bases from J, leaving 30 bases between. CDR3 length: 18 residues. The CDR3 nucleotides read TGTGCCAGCAGCGGCTTGCCGTCGGACACGCTTCCTGCGGAAGAGCAGTTCTTC. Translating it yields CASSGLPSDTLPAEEQFF. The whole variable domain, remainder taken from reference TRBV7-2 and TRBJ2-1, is GAGVSQSPSNKVTEKGKDVELRCDPISGHTALYWYRQSLGQGLEFLIYFQGNSAPDKSGLPSDRFSAERTGGSVSTLTIQRTQQEDSAVYLCASSGLPSDTLPAEEQFFGPGTRLTVL.

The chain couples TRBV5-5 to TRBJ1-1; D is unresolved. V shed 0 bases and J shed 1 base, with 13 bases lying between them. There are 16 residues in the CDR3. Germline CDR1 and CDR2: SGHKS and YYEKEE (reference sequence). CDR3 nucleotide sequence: TGTGCCAGCAGCTTGGGACACCATACCGGGAACACTGAAGCTTTCTTT. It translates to CASSLGHHTGNTEAFF.

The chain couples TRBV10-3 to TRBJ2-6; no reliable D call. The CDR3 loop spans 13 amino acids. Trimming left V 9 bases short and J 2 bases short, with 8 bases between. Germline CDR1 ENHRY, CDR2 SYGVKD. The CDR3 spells CAIPTPGANVLTF. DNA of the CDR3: TGTGCCATACCAACGCCTGGGGCCAACGTCCTGACTTTC.

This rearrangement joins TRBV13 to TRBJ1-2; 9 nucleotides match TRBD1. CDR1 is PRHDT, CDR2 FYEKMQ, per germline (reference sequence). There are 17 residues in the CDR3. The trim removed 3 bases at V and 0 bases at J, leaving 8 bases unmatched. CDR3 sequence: CASSFGQGSPSNYGYTF. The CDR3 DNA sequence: TGTGCCAGCAGCTTTGGACAGGGGAGTCCATCTAACTATGGCTACACCTTC.

The CDR3 DNA reads TGTGCCAGCAGCTTCCGACAGGGAGTGAACACTGAAGCTTTCTTT. It encodes CASSFRQGVNTEAFF. This chain connects TRBV7-2 to TRBJ1-1, with 7 bases lining up with TRBD1. V was pared by 3 bases and J by 0 bases, with 4 bases of the junction left unmatched. This CDR3 comprises 15 residues. Germline CDR1 reads SGHTA; CDR2 reads FQGNSA.

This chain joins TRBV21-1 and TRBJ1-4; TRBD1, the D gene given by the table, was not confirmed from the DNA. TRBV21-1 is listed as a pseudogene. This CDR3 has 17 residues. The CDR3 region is CASSKGRGISTNEKLFF. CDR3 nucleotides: TGTGCCAGCAGCAAAGGTAGGGGAATTTCAACTAATGAAAAACTGTTTTTT.

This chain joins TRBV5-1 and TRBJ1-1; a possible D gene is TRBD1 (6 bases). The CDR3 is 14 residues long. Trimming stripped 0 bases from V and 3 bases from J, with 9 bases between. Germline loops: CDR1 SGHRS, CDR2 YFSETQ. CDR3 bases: TGCGCCAGCAGCTTGGCAGGGGTTGACACTGAAGCTTTCTTT. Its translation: CASSLAGVDTEAFF.

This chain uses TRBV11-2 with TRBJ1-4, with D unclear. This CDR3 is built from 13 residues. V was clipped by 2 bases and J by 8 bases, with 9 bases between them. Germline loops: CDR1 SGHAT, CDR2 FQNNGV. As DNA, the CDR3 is TGTGCCAGCAGCTTATATGAGGGAGAAAAACTGTTTTTT. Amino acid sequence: CASSLYEGEKLFF. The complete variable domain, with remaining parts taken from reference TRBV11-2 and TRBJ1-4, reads EAGVAQSPRYKIIEKRQSVAFWCNPISGHATLYWYQQILGQGPKLLIQFQNNGVVDDSQLPKDRFSAERLKGVDSTLKIQPAKLEDSAVYLCASSLYEGEKLFFGSGTQLSVL.

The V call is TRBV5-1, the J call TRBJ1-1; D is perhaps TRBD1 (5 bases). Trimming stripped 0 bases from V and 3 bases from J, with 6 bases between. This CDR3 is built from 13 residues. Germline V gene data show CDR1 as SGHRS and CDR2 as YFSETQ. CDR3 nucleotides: TGCGCCAGCAGCTTGGTAGGGGACACTGAAGCTTTCTTT. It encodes CASSLVGDTEAFF.

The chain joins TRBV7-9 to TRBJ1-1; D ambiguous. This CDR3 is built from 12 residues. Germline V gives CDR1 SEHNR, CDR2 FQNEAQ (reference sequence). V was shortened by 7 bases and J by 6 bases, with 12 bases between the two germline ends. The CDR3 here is CASTKNGAEAFF. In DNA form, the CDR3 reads TGTGCCAGCACCAAAAACGGGGCTGAAGCTTTCTTT.

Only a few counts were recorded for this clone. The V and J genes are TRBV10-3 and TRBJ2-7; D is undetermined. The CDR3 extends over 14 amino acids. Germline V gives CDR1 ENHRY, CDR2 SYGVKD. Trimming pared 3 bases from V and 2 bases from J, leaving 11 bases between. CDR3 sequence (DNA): TGTGCCATCAGTGAAGTTGAAGTTCCCTACGAGCAGTACTTC. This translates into CAISEVEVPYEQYF.

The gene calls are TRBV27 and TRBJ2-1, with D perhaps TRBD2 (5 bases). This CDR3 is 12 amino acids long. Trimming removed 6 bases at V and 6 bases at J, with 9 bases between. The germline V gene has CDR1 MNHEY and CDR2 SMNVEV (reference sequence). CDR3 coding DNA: TGTGCCAGCAGGGGGAGCCCCAATGAGCAGTTCTTC. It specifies CASRGSPNEQFF.

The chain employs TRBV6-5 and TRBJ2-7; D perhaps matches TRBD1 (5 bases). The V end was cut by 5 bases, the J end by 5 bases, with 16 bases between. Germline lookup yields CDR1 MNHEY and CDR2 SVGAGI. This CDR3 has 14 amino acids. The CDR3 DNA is TGTGCCAGCAGTGACGAGACGGTCAGGGACGAGCAGTACTTC. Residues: CASSDETVRDEQYF.

CDR3 amino acids: CASSEDRGRGNEQFF. Written as DNA, the CDR3 is TGTGCCAGCAGCGAAGACAGGGGGCGCGGGAATGAGCAGTTCTTC. The chain combines TRBV9 with TRBJ2-1, with 10 bases that match TRBD1. The CDR3 sequence is 15 residues long. The trim removed 3 bases at V and 7 bases at J, leaving 7 bases unmatched. Looked up from germline, CDR1 is SGDLS and CDR2 is YYNGEE.

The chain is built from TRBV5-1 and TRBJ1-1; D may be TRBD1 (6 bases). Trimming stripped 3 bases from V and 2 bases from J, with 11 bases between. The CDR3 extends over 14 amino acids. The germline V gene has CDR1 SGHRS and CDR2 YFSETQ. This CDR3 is CASSSKGGNTEAFF. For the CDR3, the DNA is TGCGCCAGCAGCTCCAAAGGGGGTAACACTGAAGCTTTCTTT. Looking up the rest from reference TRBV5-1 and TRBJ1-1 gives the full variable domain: KAGVTQTPRYLIKTRGQQVTLSCSPISGHRSVSWYQQTPGQGLQFLFEYFSETQRNKGNFPGRFSGRQFSNSRSEMNVSTLELGDSALYLCASSSKGGNTEAFFGQGTRLTVV.

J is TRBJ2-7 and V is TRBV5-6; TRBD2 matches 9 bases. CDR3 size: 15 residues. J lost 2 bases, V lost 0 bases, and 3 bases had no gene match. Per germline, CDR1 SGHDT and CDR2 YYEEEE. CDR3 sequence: CASSLAPSGTYEQYF. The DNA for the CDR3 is TGTGCCAGCAGCTTGGCCCCTAGCGGGACCTACGAGCAGTACTTC.